The T cell receptor (beta chain) under discussion was sequenced for a study of CD8 T cells in ankylosing spondylitis. About this clonotype: Its cognate antigen is unknown.

Study results and limitations: Typical of ankylosing spondylitis blood, it appeared, was a TCR beta motif of under 10 highly homologous variants. Disease-linked clones bore a CD8+ phenotype, appearing relatively rarely in peripheral blood.

V lost 6 bases to trimming and J lost 5 bases; unmatched junction nucleotides: 8. This CDR3 comprises 14 residues. Germline CDR1 and CDR2: MNHEY and SMNVEV (reference sequence). TCRdb reprocessed the 5' RACE reads with MiXCR, giving one entry per CDR3 protein. Here the sample spans about 150,000 distinct CDR3 sequences, 40% to 50% being singletons. The specimen was synovial fluid, either unsorted or a sorted T cell fraction (not recorded which). This clonotype was obtained from a male donor with ankylosing spondylitis. The V gene is TRBV27, the J gene TRBJ2-5; 8 nucleotides agree with TRBD2. The CDR3 region is CASRPRGGGETQYF. For the CDR3, the DNA is TGTGCCAGCAGACCACGGGGGGGCGGGGAGACCCAGTACTTC.